This T cell receptor (beta chain) was obtained from a study of blood T cell repertoires in COVID-19. After removal of 3 bases from V and 1 base from J, the junction contained 1 base not matched to a gene. Germline CDR1 and CDR2: LGHNT and FRNRAP. This CDR3 comprises 14 residues. In the original analysis: Estimation of nucleated cell counts relied on the amplification of reference gene primers. The protocol was immunoSEQ multiplex PCR, while the TCRdb copy is restricted to in-frame clones and leaves out a portion. D and trimming come from the DNA, and the V and J calls and clone size come from that table. Counted here are fewer than 180,000 clones, 86% occurring once; the ten biggest clones make up less than 3.5%.

The source of this sequence is a man between 65 and 85 years old with acute or convalescent COVID-19. The gene calls are TRBV12-5 and TRBJ1-1; TRBD1 agrees at 8 bases. Sequencing input: peripheral blood. This CDR3 reads CASGLGTGNTEAFF. In DNA, the CDR3 is TGTGCTAGTGGTTTAGGGACAGGGAACACTGAAGCTTTCTTT.